A single sample is the source of the 20 T cell receptor beta chains below, sequenced in a study of circulating CD8 cells and anti-PD-1 response in melanoma. From live CD3+CD8+TCRalphabeta+ cells, four PD-1 and/or TIGIT subsets were sorted. TCR libraries were prepared from around 15 ng of total RNA with the QIAseq Immune Repertoire TCR panel. A single record per CDR3 protein comes from TCRdb applying MiXCR to the reads. The table has over 900 distinct CDR3 sequences, around 5.7% seen once; the top ten hold roughly 15%. Material: CD8+ T cells from PBMCs, obtained at baseline or after one month of anti-PD-1 therapy (not recorded which). The receptors were sampled from a human donor with melanoma.

This clonotype is labeled medium-sized. The rearrangement joins TRBV19 to TRBJ1-2; no firm D call. CDR3 size: 12 residues. Trimming stripped 5 bases from V and 2 bases from J, with 6 bases between. CDR1 and CDR2 (germline): LNHDA, SQIVND (reference sequence). The CDR3 DNA reads as TGTGCCAGTAGTTATGGGAACTATGGCTACACCTTC. It yields the protein CASSYGNYGYTF.

A word on this clonotype: This likely stems from a read error, as it lies one base from a far larger clone. This chain links TRBV6-1 with TRBJ1-2; 10 nucleotides line up with TRBD1. The germline V gene has CDR1 MNHNS and CDR2 SASEGT. Trimming took 6 bases from V and 4 from J; bases not matched to a gene: 5. The CDR3 loop spans 14 amino acids. CDR3: CASRGQGNLYGYTF. CDR3 DNA sequence: TGTGCCAGCAGGGGACAGGGGAACCTCTATGGCTACACCTTC.

Note on this clonotype: Without the conserved terminal phenylalanine or tryptophan, this CDR3 likely stems from a read error. The rearrangement joins TRBV20-1 to TRBJ2-2; 8 nucleotides line up with TRBD2. The CDR3 runs to 16 residues. Germline V gene data show CDR1 as DFQATT and CDR2 as SNEGSKA (reference sequence). The CDR3 region has the DNA TGCAGTGCTAGAGATAAGGGCGGGAGGAGCACCGGGGGGCTGTTTTCT. This codes for CSARDKGGRSTGGLFS.

This clonotype is categorized as large. CDR3 amino acids: CATRAGALLDTQYF. The CDR3, as DNA: TGTGCCACCAGAGCGGGGGCCCTTCTAGATACGCAGTATTTT. J is TRBJ2-3 and V is TRBV24-1, with 8 bases lining up with TRBD2. The junction had 7 bases not matched to a gene; V was cut back by 7 bases and J by 5 bases. Germline V gives CDR1 KGHDR, CDR2 SFDVKD. The CDR3 has 14 amino acids.

This clonotype is categorized as large. This CDR3 is CSVDDRGRTSGDTDTQYF. The CDR3 nucleotides are TGCAGCGTTGACGACAGGGGGCGGACTAGCGGGGACACAGATACGCAGTATTTT. The chain couples TRBV29-1 to TRBJ2-3; 12 positions agree with TRBD2. The germline V gene has CDR1 SQVTM and CDR2 ANQGSEA. Trimming cost V 3 bases and J 2 bases; bases outside gene matches: 12. The CDR3 runs to 18 residues.

The chain has TRBV24-1 and TRBJ2-3; 8 bases map to TRBD2. After removal of 7 bases from V and 5 bases from J, the junction contained 7 bases not matched to a gene. The CDR3 has 14 residues. In germline, CDR1 is KGHDR, CDR2 SFDVKD. The CDR3 nucleotides read TGTGCCACCAGAGCGGGGGCCCCTCTAGATACGCAGTATTTT. Its protein product is CATRAGAPLDTQYF.

By share of the sample, this clonotype is medium-sized. The rearrangement uses TRBV2 and TRBJ2-1, with 9 bases fitting TRBD2. Germline V CDR1 and CDR2: SNHLY, FYNNEI. V trimming: 2 bases; J trimming: 8 bases; junction bases outside the gene matches: 4. This CDR3 has 14 residues. The CDR3 nucleotides read TGTGCCAGCAGTGAACTAGCGGGGACGGATGAGCAGTTCTTC. Its translation: CASSELAGTDEQFF.

By its share, this clonotype is large. The rearrangement joins TRBV27 to TRBJ2-5; D is unclear. The CDR3 is 13 residues long. V lost 5 bases, J lost 1 base, and 8 bases lay in between. Germline assignment: CDR1 MNHEY and CDR2 SMNVEV (reference sequence). The CDR3 spells CASSRVVQETQYF. The CDR3 bases are TGTGCCAGCAGTCGGGTAGTCCAAGAGACCCAGTACTTC.

This clonotype was counted only a few times. The junction shows a germline mismatch at one end, possibly a read error. This sequence joins TRBV19 and TRBJ2-2, with 10 positions matching TRBD2. Germline CDR1 is LNHDA and CDR2 is SQIVND (reference sequence). This CDR3 has 16 residues. CDR3 in DNA: TGTGCCAGTACCCCGGAGAGCGGGAGGGCAACCGGGGAGCTGTCTTTT. It yields the protein CASTPESGRATGELSF.

This clonotype qualifies as medium-sized. This chain joins TRBV15 and TRBJ2-5, with 8 bases fitting TRBD1. The V segment lost 4 bases and the J segment 3 bases; nucleotides outside the gene matches: 4. This CDR3 spans 14 amino acids. Germline values: CDR1 LNHNV, CDR2 YYDKDF (reference sequence). CDR3 amino acids: CATSTGQGEETQYF. The CDR3 nucleotides read TGTGCCACCAGCACAGGACAGGGAGAAGAGACCCAGTACTTC.

This clonotype is classed as large. The chain has TRBV27 and TRBJ2-1, with TRBD2 matching over 11 bases. The CDR3 sequence is 16 residues long. CDR1 is MNHEY and CDR2 is SMNVEV in the germline V gene (reference sequence). The trim removed 5 bases at V and 5 bases at J, leaving 8 bases unmatched. CDR3 in amino acids: CASSLTSGSWDNEQFF. The CDR3 DNA is TGTGCCAGCAGTCTTACTAGCGGGAGTTGGGACAATGAGCAGTTCTTC.

Relative to its sample, this clonotype is large. The chain employs TRBV7-3 and TRBJ2-1, with a weak D call TRBD2 (5 bases). Trimming stripped 1 base from V and 8 bases from J, with 15 bases between. This CDR3 contains 15 residues. Germline values: CDR1 SGHTA, CDR2 FQGTGA. The CDR3 DNA reads TGTGCCAGCAGCTTAAATGGACGGGGTTTTCATGAGCAGTTCTTC. This codes for CASSLNGRGFHEQFF.

This clonotype was seen a few times. The genes are TRBV6-6 and TRBJ1-3; D gene unclear. The germline V and J ends were trimmed by 6 bases and 0 bases, with 18 bases remaining between them. Per the germline V gene, CDR1 is MNHNY and CDR2 is SVGAGI (reference sequence). The CDR3 totals 17 residues. The CDR3 nucleotides are TGTGCCAGCAGCCCTACACGGATTGTTTTCTCTGGAAACACCATATATTTT. Its protein is CASSPTRIVFSGNTIYF.

This clonotype is medium-sized (0.01 to 0.1%) within its sample. The chain employs TRBV7-9 and TRBJ1-3; no definite D call. The germline V and J ends were trimmed by 11 bases and 0 bases, with 17 bases remaining between them. The CDR3 extends over 15 amino acids. Per the germline V gene, CDR1 is SEHNR and CDR2 is FQNEAQ (reference sequence). This CDR3 is CAASGGRSSGNTIYF. As DNA, the CDR3 is TGTGCCGCATCGGGCGGCCGAAGCTCTGGAAACACCATATATTTT.

This clonotype is labeled as medium-sized (0.01 to 0.1%). Written as DNA, the CDR3 is TGTGCCAGCAGTTTATTATTGTCAGCCGAGCTTAATTCACCCCTCCACTTT. Translation gives CASSLLLSAELNSPLHF. The chain is built from TRBV28 and TRBJ1-6; D gene ambiguous. Trimming took off 1 base at V and 6 bases at J, with 16 bases between the two ends. CDR1 is MDHEN, CDR2 SYDVKM, per germline. This CDR3 contains 17 residues.

Sample share makes this clonotype medium-sized. The gene calls are TRBV6-1 and TRBJ1-5; no firm D call. CDR3 length equals 14 residues. Per germline, CDR1 MNHNS and CDR2 SASEGT. Trimming removed 5 bases from V and 3 bases from J, with 11 bases in between. The CDR3 DNA follows: TGTGCCAGCAGTCCATTTAGGTACAATCAGCCCCAGCATTTT. Protein sequence: CASSPFRYNQPQHF.

By sample fraction, this clonotype is medium-sized (0.01 to 0.1%). The DNA of the CDR3 is TGTGCCAGCAGCCAGGAGGAGATTAGCAATCAGCCCCAGCATTTT. Translating it yields CASSQEEISNQPQHF. This chain links TRBV4-2 with TRBJ1-5; no definite D call. Germline V CDR1 and CDR2: LGHNA, YNFKEQ. The CDR3 totals 15 residues. The V and J ends lost 3 bases and 0 bases respectively, with 9 bases between them.

This clonotype turned up a few times. This chain connects TRBV27 to TRBJ2-7; D not certain. V was pared by 1 base and J by 6 bases, with 10 bases between. The CDR3 has 13 residues. CDR1 is MNHEY, CDR2 SMNVEV, per germline (reference sequence). Written as DNA, the CDR3 is TGTGCCAGCAGTTTATATTTTGGTGGCGAGCAGTACTTC. Protein: CASSLYFGGEQYF.

This clonotype is labeled medium-sized. The V and J genes are TRBV24-1 and TRBJ1-2; D is unclear. Germline V gene data show CDR1 as KGHDR and CDR2 as SFDVKD. This CDR3 has 13 residues. With 0 bases removed from V and 7 bases from J, the gap between germline ends came to 8 bases. The CDR3 region has the DNA TGTGCCACCAGTGATTTGTCCGATTCTGGCTACACCTTC. This translates into CATSDLSDSGYTF.

The chain uses TRBV2 and TRBJ1-1; no clear D. CDR3 length equals 14 residues. V was cut by 6 bases and J by 0 bases, with 11 bases left in between. The germline V gene has CDR1 SNHLY and CDR2 FYNNEI. In DNA, the CDR3 is TGTGCCAGCAGACTCCGACACGTGAACACTGAAGCTTTCTTT. As protein: CASRLRHVNTEAFF.